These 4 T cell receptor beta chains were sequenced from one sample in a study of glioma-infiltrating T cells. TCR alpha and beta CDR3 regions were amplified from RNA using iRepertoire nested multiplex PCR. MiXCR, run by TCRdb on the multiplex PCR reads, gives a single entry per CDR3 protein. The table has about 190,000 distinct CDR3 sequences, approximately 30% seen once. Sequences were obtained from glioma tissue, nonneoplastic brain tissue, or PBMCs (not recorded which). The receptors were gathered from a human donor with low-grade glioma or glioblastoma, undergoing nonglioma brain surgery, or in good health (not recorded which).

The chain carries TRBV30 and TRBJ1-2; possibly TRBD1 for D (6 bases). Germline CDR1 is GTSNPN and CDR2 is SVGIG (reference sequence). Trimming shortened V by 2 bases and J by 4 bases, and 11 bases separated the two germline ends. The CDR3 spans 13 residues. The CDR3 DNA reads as TGTGCCTGGAGTAGAGGGGGTAGCTATGGCTACACCTTC. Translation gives CAWSRGGSYGYTF.

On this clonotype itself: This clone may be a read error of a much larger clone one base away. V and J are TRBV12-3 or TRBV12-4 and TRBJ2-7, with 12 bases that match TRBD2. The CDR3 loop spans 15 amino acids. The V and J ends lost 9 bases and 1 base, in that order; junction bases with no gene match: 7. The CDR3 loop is CARSLGLAGSYEQYF. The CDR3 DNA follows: TGTGCCAGAAGTCTTGGACTAGCGGGATCCTACGAGCAGTACTTC.

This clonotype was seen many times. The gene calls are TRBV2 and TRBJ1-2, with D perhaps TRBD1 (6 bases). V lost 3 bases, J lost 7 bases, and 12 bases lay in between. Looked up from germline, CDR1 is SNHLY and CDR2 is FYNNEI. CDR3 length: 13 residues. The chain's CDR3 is CASSDMGHVGYTF. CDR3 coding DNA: TGTGCCAGCAGTGATATGGGACACGTTGGCTACACCTTC.

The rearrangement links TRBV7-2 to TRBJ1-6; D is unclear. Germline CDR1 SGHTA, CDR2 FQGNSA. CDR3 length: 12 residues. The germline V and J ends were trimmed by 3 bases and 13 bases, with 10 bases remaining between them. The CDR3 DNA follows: TGTGCCAGCAGCTTCTCCGAGGATCCCCTCCACTTT. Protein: CASSFSEDPLHF. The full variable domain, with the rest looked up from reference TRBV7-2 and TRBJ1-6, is GAGVSQSPSNKVTEKGKDVELRCDPISGHTALYWYRQSLGQGLEFLIYFQGNSAPDKSGLPSDRFSAERTGGSVSTLTIQRTQQEDSAVYLCASSFSEDPLHFGNGTRLTVT.